Presented here are 17 T cell receptor beta chains from one specimen sequenced in a study of Ad26.COV2.S vaccination and SARS-CoV-2 variants. Profiled with immunoSEQ multiplex PCR; TCRdb holds only in-frame clones, not every one. The data show about 680,000 clones, with about 89% seen just once and around 1.5% held by the top ten. Treatment defined: about 20 received Ad26.COV2.S at low or high dose, single or two shots; about 5 received placebo; per-sample allocation not given. It was on day 63 after the first vaccine or placebo injection that samples were taken. The sample was peripheral blood, taken in a trial of Ad26.COV2.S vaccine versus placebo. The receptors were gathered from a person aged 18-65 years who received the Ad26.COV2.S COVID-19 vaccine or a placebo.

The V gene is TRBV19, the J gene TRBJ1-6, with D unclear. The V end was cut by 7 bases, the J end by 8 bases, with 12 bases between. Per germline, CDR1 LNHDA and CDR2 SQIVND (reference sequence). CDR3 length: 13 residues. The CDR3 DNA sequence: TGTGCCAGTACCCGAACGAGGGATTCACCCCTCCACTTT. This translates into CASTRTRDSPLHF.

Worth noting for this clone: Other DNA sequences within the sample encode an identical CDR3. The rearrangement joins TRBV7-2 to TRBJ2-5; the D gene is possibly TRBD1 (6 bases). V lost 1 base to trimming and J lost 5 bases, with 8 bases between them. This CDR3 is built from 13 residues. Germline loops: CDR1 SGHTA, CDR2 FQGNSA. The CDR3 DNA sequence: TGTGCCAGCAGCTTAGACAGGGTCGAGACCCAGTACTTC. It yields the protein CASSLDRVETQYF.

The rearrangement uses TRBV7-9 and TRBJ2-7, with D maybe TRBD1 (5 bases). The length of the CDR3 is 16 residues. Trimming stripped 3 bases from V and 6 bases from J, with 21 bases between. Germline values: CDR1 SEHNR, CDR2 FQNEAQ (reference sequence). DNA of the CDR3: TGTGCCAGCAGCTTGCCCCAGGACAAAAGGCGTCCCGAGCAGTACTTC. The encoded protein is CASSLPQDKRRPEQYF.

The chain uses TRBV6-5 and TRBJ2-2; D is undetermined. Trimming left V 7 bases short and J 6 bases short, with 9 bases between. The CDR3 is 12 residues long. Germline CDR1 reads MNHEY; CDR2 reads SVGAGI. This CDR3 is CASKGPAGELFF. The CDR3, as DNA: TGTGCCAGCAAGGGTCCGGCCGGGGAGCTGTTTTTT.

CDR3 nucleotide sequence: TGCGCCAGCAGCTTGTTGGCAGTCACCAAAAACACTGAAGCTTTCTTT. It encodes CASSLLAVTKNTEAFF. The chain recombines TRBV5-1 with TRBJ1-1; D not resolved. Germline-derived CDR1 and CDR2 are SGHRS and YFSETQ. CDR3 length: 16 residues. The V and J ends lost 1 base and 2 bases respectively, with 15 bases between them. Drawing the rest from reference TRBV5-1 and TRBJ1-1, the complete variable domain is KAGVTQTPRYLIKTRGQQVTLSCSPISGHRSVSWYQQTPGQGLQFLFEYFSETQRNKGNFPGRFSGRQFSNSRSEMNVSTLELGDSALYLCASSLLAVTKNTEAFFGQGTRLTVV.

The chain employs TRBV9 and TRBJ2-1; 8 bases match TRBD2. Trimming cost V 0 bases and J 6 bases; bases outside gene matches: 8. Germline V gene sequence: CDR1 SGDLS, CDR2 YYNGEE. There are 16 residues in the CDR3. The CDR3 sequence is CASSVAPGLGGNEQFF. The CDR3 DNA is TGTGCCAGCAGCGTAGCCCCGGGACTAGGGGGCAATGAGCAGTTCTTC.

The chain couples TRBV5-1 to TRBJ1-4, with TRBD1 as a possible D gene (6 bases). The V end lost 4 bases, the J end lost 6 bases, and 10 bases lay between the germline ends. Germline CDR1 SGHRS, CDR2 YFSETQ. The CDR3 runs to 13 residues. The CDR3: CASSPDSDEKLFF. The CDR3 DNA reads as TGCGCCAGCAGCCCGGACAGCGATGAAAAACTGTTTTTT.

The gene calls are TRBV19 and TRBJ1-1, with a possible D match to TRBD1 (6 bases). Germline CDR1 LNHDA, CDR2 SQIVND (reference sequence). Trimming shortened V by 4 bases and J by 0 bases, and 18 bases separated the two germline ends. The CDR3 is 17 amino acids. The CDR3 reads CASSRQTGGLMNTEAFF. CDR3 coding DNA: TGTGCCAGTAGTAGACAGACGGGGGGGCTTATGAACACTGAAGCTTTCTTT.

The gene calls are TRBV27 and TRBJ2-2, with D perhaps given as TRBD1 or TRBD2 (5 bases each). The V gene lost 6 bases and the J gene lost 4 bases, with 24 bases spanning the gap. The CDR3 length is 18 residues. Germline values: CDR1 MNHEY, CDR2 SMNVEV (reference sequence). CDR3 coding DNA: TGTGCCAGCAGAACGGGACCCGGGACCTTCAGTCGCACCGGGGAGCTGTTTTTT. This gives the protein CASRTGPGTFSRTGELFF.

The chain is built from TRBV27 and TRBJ2-3; weak D call: TRBD1 (5 bases). Trimming cost V 3 bases and J 4 bases, with 8 bases left between them. This CDR3 has 13 residues. The germline V gene encodes CDR1 MNHEY and CDR2 SMNVEV (reference sequence). In nucleotides, the CDR3 is TGTGCCAGCAGTTTCAGGGTTCCAGATACGCAGTATTTT. Protein sequence: CASSFRVPDTQYF.

The CDR3 spells CASSPRGRGIYEQYF. The CDR3 DNA follows: TGTGCCAGCAGCCCCCGTGGCAGGGGGATCTACGAGCAGTACTTC. The rearrangement joins TRBV13 to TRBJ2-7; 7 bases fit TRBD1. V lost 5 bases to trimming and J lost 3 bases; unmatched junction nucleotides: 10. Germline CDR1 is PRHDT and CDR2 is FYEKMQ (reference sequence). There are 15 residues in the CDR3.

Points on this clone: Other DNA sequences of this sample code for an identical CDR3. The CDR3 protein is CASSLGGDTYEQYF. The CDR3 DNA reads TGCGCCAGCAGCTTGGGCGGGGATACCTACGAGCAGTACTTC. This chain connects TRBV5-1 to TRBJ2-7; D possibly corresponds to TRBD2 (6 bases). V dropped 0 bases and J dropped 2 bases, with 9 bases sitting between them. This CDR3 has 14 residues. Germline lookup yields CDR1 SGHRS and CDR2 YFSETQ.

This rearrangement joins TRBV7-9 to TRBJ2-3; the D is unclear. CDR3 size: 12 residues. V was trimmed by 4 bases and J by 6 bases, leaving 8 bases between them. Germline CDR1 and CDR2: SEHNR and FQNEAQ (reference sequence). The CDR3 region has the DNA TGTGCCAGCAGCTCCATGGTGGATACGCAGTATTTT. This gives the protein CASSSMVDTQYF.

The chain combines TRBV7-3 with TRBJ2-7, with 8 bases aligning to TRBD2. CDR1 and CDR2 (germline): SGHTA, FQGTGA. The length of the CDR3 is 15 residues. The V and J ends lost 5 bases and 2 bases, in that order; junction bases with no gene match: 8. CDR3 residues: CASSPRAGGAYEQYF. The CDR3 DNA follows: TGTGCCAGCAGCCCAAGGGCGGGGGGCGCCTACGAGCAGTACTTC.

V is TRBV5-1 and J is TRBJ2-2; D is ambiguous. The V gene's germline CDR1 is SGHRS and CDR2 YFSETQ. The CDR3 length is 17 residues. Trimming left V 7 bases short and J 1 base short, with 20 bases between. In DNA, the CDR3 is TGCGCCAGCCGCAACGGCTACAACGTAGGGAACACCGGGGAGCTGTTTTTT. This translates into CASRNGYNVGNTGELFF.

This clone was found once. The chain uses TRBV19 and TRBJ1-1, with D possibly matching TRBD1 (6 bases). This CDR3 spans 13 amino acids. Trimming stripped 4 bases from V and 4 bases from J, with 10 bases between. Germline lookup yields CDR1 LNHDA and CDR2 SQIVND (reference sequence). Here the CDR3 DNA reads TGTGCCAGTAGTAAGGGGGAGTCCACTGAAGCTTTCTTT. It codes for CASSKGESTEAFF.

The chain joins TRBV24-1 to TRBJ2-2; perhaps TRBD2 as D (6 bases). The CDR3 consists of 14 residues. Per the germline V gene, CDR1 is KGHDR and CDR2 is SFDVKD. Between the trimmed V and J ends, which lost 9 bases and 6 bases, there was a span of 16 bases. The CDR3 region is CATSGTPNAGELFF. The CDR3 region has the DNA TGTGCCACCTCCGGGACTCCTAACGCCGGGGAGCTGTTTTTT.